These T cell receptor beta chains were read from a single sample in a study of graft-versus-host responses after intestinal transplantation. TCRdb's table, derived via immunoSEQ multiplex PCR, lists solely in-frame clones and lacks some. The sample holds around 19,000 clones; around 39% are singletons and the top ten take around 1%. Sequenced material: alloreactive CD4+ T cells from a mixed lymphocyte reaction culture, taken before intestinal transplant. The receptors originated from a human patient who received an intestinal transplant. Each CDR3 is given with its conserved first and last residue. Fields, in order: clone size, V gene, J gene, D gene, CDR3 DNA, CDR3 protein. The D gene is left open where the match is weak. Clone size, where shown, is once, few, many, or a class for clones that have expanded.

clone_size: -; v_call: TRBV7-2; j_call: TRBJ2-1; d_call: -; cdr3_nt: TGTGCCAGCAGCCCCAGGATGGCCCTCGCTATGTATGAGCAGTTCTTC; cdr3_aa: CASSPRMALAMYEQFF
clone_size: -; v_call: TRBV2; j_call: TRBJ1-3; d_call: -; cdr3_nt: TGTGCCAGCCAACAGAATGGAAACACCATATATTTT; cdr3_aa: CASQQNGNTIYF
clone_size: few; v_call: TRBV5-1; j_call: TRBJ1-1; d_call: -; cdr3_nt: TGCGCCAGCACCCGGCAAGAAAGAAACACTGAAGCTTTCTTT; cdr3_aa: CASTRQERNTEAFF
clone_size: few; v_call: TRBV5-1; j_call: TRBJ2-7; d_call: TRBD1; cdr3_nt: TGCGCCAGCAGCTCGGGACAGGGGAGCTACGAGCAGTACTTC; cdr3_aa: CASSSGQGSYEQYF
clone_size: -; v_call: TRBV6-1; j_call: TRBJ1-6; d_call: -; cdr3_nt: TGTGCCAGCATGACACCCGGGGGGCGGCATTCACCCCTCCACTTT; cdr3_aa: CASMTPGGRHSPLHF
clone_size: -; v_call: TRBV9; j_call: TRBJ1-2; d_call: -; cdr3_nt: TGTGCCAGCAGCGCCTGGACGGTTGGCTACACCTTC; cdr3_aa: CASSAWTVGYTF
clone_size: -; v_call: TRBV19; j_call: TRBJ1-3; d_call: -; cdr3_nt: TGTGCCAGTACCAGCTCCCAGTCCGGAAACACCATATATTTT; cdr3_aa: CASTSSQSGNTIYF
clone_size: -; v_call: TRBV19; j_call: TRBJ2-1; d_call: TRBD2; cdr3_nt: TGTGCCAGTAGTATAGATTTACGCGGGGGGGTCTACAATGAGCAGTTCTTC; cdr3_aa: CASSIDLRGGVYNEQFF
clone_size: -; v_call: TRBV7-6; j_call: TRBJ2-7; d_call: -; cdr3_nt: TGTGCCAGCAGCTTAGAACAGGGCCCCTACGAGCAGTACTTC; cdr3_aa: CASSLEQGPYEQYF
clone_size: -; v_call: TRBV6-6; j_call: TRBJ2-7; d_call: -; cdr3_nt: TGTGCCAGCAGAACAGAAATTGGCTTCGAGCAGTACTTC; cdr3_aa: CASRTEIGFEQYF